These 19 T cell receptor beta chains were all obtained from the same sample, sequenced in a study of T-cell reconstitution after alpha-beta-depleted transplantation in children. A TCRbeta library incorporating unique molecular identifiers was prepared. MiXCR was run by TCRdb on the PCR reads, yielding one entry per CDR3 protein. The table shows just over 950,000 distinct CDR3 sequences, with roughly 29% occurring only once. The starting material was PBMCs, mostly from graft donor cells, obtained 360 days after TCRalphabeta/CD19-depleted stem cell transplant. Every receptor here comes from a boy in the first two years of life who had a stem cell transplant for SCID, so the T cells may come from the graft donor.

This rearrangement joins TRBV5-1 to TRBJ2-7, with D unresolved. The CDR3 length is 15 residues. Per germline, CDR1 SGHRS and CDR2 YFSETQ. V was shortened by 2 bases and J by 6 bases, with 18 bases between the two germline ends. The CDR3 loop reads CASSFRQFELSEQYF. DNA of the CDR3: TGCGCCAGCAGCTTCCGACAATTTGAATTAAGCGAGCAGTACTTC.

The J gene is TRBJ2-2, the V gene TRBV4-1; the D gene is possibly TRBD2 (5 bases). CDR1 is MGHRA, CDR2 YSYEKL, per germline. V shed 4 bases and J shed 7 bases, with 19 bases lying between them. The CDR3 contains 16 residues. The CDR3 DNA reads TGCGCCAGCAGCCCCGCCCTGCCTAGCCCCGGCGGGGAGCTGTTTTTT. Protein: CASSPALPSPGGELFF.

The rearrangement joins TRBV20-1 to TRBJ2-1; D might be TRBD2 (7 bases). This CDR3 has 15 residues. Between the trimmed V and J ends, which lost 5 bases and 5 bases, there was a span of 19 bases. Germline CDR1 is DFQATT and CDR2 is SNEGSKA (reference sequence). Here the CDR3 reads CSAGGAKNPHNEQFF. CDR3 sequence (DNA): TGCAGTGCTGGGGGGGCTAAGAATCCTCACAATGAGCAGTTCTTC.

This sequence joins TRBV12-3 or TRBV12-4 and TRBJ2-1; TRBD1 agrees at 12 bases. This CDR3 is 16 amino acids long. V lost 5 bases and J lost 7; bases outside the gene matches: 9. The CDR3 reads CASSRFQGQGANEQFF. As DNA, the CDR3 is TGTGCCAGCAGTCGGTTCCAGGGACAGGGGGCGAATGAGCAGTTCTTC.

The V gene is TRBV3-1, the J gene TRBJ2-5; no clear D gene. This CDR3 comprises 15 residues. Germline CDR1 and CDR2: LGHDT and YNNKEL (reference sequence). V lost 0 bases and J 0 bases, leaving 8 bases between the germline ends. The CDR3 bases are TGTGCCAGCAGCCAAGACGACAACTACCAAGAGACCCAGTACTTC. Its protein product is CASSQDDNYQETQYF.

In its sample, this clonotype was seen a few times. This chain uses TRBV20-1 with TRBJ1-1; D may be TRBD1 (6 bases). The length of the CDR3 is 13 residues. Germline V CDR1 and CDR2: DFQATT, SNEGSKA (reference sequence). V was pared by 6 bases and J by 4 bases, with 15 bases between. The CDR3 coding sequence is TGCAGTGCCCCACAGGGTGGTCGCACTGAAGCTTTCTTT. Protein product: CSAPQGGRTEAFF.

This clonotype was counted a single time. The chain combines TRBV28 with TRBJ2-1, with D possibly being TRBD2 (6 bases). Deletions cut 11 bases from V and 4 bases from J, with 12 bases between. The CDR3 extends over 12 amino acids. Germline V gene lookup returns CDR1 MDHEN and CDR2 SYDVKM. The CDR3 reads CAHGGTYNEQFF. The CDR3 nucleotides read TGTGCCCATGGGGGGACTTACAATGAGCAGTTCTTC.

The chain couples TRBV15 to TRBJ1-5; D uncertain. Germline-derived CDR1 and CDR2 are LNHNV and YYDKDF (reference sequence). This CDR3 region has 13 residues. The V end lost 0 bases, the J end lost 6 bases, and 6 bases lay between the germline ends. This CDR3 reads CATSRESFQPQHF. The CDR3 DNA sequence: TGTGCCACCAGCAGAGAATCCTTTCAGCCCCAGCATTTT.

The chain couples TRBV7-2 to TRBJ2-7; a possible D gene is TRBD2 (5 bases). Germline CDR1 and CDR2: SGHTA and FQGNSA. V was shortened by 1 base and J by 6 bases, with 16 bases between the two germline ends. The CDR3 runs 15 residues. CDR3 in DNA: TGTGCCAGCAGCTTAGTGAGGGTCCCGGGCGGCGAGCAGTACTTC. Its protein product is CASSLVRVPGGEQYF.

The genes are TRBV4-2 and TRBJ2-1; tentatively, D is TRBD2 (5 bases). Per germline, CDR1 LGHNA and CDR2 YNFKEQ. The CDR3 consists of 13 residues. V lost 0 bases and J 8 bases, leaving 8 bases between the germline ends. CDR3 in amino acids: CASSQEYGDEQFF. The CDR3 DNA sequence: TGTGCCAGCAGCCAAGAGTACGGGGATGAGCAGTTCTTC.

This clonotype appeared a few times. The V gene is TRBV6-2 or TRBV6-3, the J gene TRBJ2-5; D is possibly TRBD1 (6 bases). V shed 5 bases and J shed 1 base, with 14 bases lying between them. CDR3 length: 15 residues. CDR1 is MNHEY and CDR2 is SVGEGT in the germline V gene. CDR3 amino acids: CASSANRAIQETQYF. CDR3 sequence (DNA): TGTGCCAGCAGTGCCAACAGGGCAATCCAAGAGACCCAGTACTTC.

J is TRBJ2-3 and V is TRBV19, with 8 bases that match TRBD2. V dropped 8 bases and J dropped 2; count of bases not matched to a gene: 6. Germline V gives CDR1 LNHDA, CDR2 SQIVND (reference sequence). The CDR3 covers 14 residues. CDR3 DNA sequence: TGTGCCAGTGGACTAGCTAGTCTCACAGATACGCAGTATTTT. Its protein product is CASGLASLTDTQYF.

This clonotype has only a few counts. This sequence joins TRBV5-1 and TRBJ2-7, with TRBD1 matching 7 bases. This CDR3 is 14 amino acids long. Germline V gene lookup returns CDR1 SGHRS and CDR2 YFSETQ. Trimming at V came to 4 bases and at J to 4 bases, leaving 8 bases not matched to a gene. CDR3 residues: CASSPPGQEYEQYF. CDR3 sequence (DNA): TGCGCCAGCAGCCCCCCCGGACAGGAATACGAGCAGTACTTC. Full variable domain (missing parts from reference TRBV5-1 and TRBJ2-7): KAGVTQTPRYLIKTRGQQVTLSCSPISGHRSVSWYQQTPGQGLQFLFEYFSETQRNKGNFPGRFSGRQFSNSRSEMNVSTLELGDSALYLCASSPPGQEYEQYFGPGTRLTVT.

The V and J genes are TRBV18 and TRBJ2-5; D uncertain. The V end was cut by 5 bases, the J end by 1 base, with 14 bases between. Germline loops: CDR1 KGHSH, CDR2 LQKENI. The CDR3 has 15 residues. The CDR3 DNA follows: TGTGCCAGCTCAAACTACCACAACCCCCAAGAGACCCAGTACTTC. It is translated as CASSNYHNPQETQYF. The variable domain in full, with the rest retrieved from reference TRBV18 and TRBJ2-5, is NAGVMQNPRHLVRRRGQEARLRCSPMKGHSHVYWYRQLPEEGLKFMVYLQKENIIDESGMPKERFSAEFPKEGPSILRIQQVVRGDSAAYFCASSNYHNPQETQYFGPGTRLLVL.

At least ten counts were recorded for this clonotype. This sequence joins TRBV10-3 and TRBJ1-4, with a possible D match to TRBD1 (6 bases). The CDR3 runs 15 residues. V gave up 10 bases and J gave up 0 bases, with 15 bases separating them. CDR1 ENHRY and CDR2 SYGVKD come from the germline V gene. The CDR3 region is CATRGQPPTNEKLFF. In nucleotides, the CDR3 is TGTGCCACCCGAGGACAGCCCCCAACTAATGAAAAACTGTTTTTT.

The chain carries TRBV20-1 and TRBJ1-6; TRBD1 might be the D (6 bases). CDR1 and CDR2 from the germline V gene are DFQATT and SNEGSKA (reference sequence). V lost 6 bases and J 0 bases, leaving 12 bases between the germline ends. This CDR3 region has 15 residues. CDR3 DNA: TGCAGTGCCCCAGACAGGAGCTCCTATAATTCACCCCTCCACTTT. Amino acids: CSAPDRSSYNSPLHF.

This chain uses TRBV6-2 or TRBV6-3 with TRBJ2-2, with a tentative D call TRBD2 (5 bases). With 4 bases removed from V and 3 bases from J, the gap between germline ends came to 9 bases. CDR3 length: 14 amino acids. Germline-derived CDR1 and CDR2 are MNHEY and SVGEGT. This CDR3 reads CASSSPSHTGELFF. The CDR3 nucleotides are TGTGCCAGCAGTTCTCCTAGCCACACCGGGGAGCTGTTTTTT.

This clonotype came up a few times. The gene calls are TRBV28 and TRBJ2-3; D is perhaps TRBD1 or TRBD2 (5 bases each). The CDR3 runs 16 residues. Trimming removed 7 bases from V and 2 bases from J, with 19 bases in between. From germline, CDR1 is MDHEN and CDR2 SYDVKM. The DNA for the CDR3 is TGTGCCAGCACCCTCTCCGAGACAGACTACACAGATACGCAGTATTTT. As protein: CASTLSETDYTDTQYF.

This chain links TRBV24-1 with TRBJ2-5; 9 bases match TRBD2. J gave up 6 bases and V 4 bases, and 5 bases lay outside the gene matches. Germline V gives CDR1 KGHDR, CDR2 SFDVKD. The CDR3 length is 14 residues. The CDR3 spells CATSDRGLAKTQYF. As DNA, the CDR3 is TGTGCCACCAGTGACCGCGGACTAGCGAAGACCCAGTACTTC.